This TCR beta chain appears in the sequencing data of a study of human CD8 memory T cell subsets. With exhausted-like traits, TPEX cells were early memory CD8+ T cells that were CCR7+ PD-1+ TIGIT+. Study outcomes and limitations: T cell repertoires from the stem-like memory and precursor exhausted subsets showed minimal mutual overlap.

The TCR beta sequencing libraries came from UMI-labeled 5' RACE. Original data processing: Whatever TCR beta library was examined, it held from 2,500 to 3,500 up to about 18,000 functional CDR3 beta clonotypes. TCRdb reprocessed the 5' RACE reads, with one entry per CDR3 protein and no DNA. V and J calls and clone size were set by TCRdb, not the authors. Its table lists around 10,000 distinct CDR3 sequences. Points on this clonotype: Its antigen remains unidentified.

The CDR3 covers 15 residues. CDR1 is KGHDR, CDR2 SFDVKD, per germline. The source material was CD8+ T cells from PBMCs. This rearrangement joins TRBV24-1 to TRBJ2-4; with no DNA, the TCRdb D assignment of TRBD1 cannot be verified. The source of this sequence is a human donor in good health. CDR3: CATSDGPGTRNIQYF.